This T cell receptor (beta chain) appears in the sequencing data of a study of blood T cell repertoires in COVID-19. Study summary: T cells, B-cell-depleted T cells, or PBMCs provided the cDNA or gDNA that served as material.

Study members were between 18 and 89 years old and lived in approximately 25 US regions. TCRdb's table, derived via immunoSEQ multiplex PCR, lists solely in-frame clones and lacks some. The repertoire holds approximately 230,000 clones, with approximately 90% as singletons. Trimming pared 6 bases from V and 0 bases from J, leaving 14 bases between. CDR1 is SGHNT, CDR2 YENEEA, per germline. This CDR3 is 15 amino acids long. The specimen sequenced was PBMCs or T cells enriched from blood (not recorded which). This chain connects TRBV11-3 to TRBJ1-1, with D possibly being TRBD1 (5 bases). The source of this sequence is a woman under 30 who had recovered from COVID-19. The CDR3 DNA is TGTGCCAGCAGAGCATTACGGGGGATGAACACTGAAGCTTTCTTT. It specifies CASRALRGMNTEAFF.